The 2 T cell receptor beta chains listed next were all sequenced from one sample in a study of blood T cells in healthy people across ages. A second PCR, run for about 6 to 12 cycles, used a sample-barcoded 5' primer plus a J-beta primer mix. TCRdb re-called the 5' RACE reads with MiXCR, one entry per CDR3 protein. The sample includes about 1,500,000 distinct CDR3 sequences, roughly 40% of them seen just once. Sample: blood. The source of these receptors is a woman under 30 in good health.

This sequence joins TRBV12-3 or TRBV12-4 and TRBJ2-7; D is perhaps TRBD2 (6 bases). This CDR3 contains 14 residues. V gave up 7 bases and J gave up 0 bases, with 13 bases separating them. The CDR3 reads CASTGDSSSYEQYF. CDR3 nucleotides: TGTGCCAGCACCGGGGACTCCAGCTCCTACGAGCAGTACTTC.

The chain employs TRBV5-1 and TRBJ2-3, with 12 bases identical to TRBD2. This CDR3 is built from 17 residues. V lost 0 bases and J lost 6; bases outside the gene matches: 8. Per the germline V gene, CDR1 is SGHRS and CDR2 is YFSETQ. The CDR3: CASSLDPPSGGADTQYF. The CDR3 nucleotides read TGCGCCAGCAGCTTGGACCCCCCTAGCGGGGGGGCTGATACGCAGTATTTT.